The table lists the clone carrying this T cell receptor beta chain with many counts. As yet, its antigen is unknown. TCRdb ran MiXCR on the 5' RACE reads and lists one entry per CDR3 protein. The table includes approximately 8,000 distinct CDR3 sequences, over 7.5% detected once. Time point described: sample taken at primary tumor resection. CDR1 is SGHDT and CDR2 is YYEEEE in the germline V gene. The length of the CDR3 is 13 residues. The V end was cut by 1 base, the J end by 3 bases, with 5 bases between. These data come from a study of spatial heterogeneity in lung cancer. The wider study: Strongly correlated with TCR transcript counts in tumor regions was a T cell module score, which was a transcriptional module score calculated from matched bulk RNA-seq. Study outcomes and limitations: Tumoral mutation counts were tracked by counts of expanded intratumoral alpha and beta TCRs.

This sample comprised lung tumor tissue, obtained at surgery. This chain uses TRBV5-6 with TRBJ2-1; TRBD1 is a possible D gene (5 bases). The TCR was taken from a male donor with early-stage non-small cell lung cancer. The CDR3 spells CASSLTGYNEQFF. DNA for the CDR3: TGTGCCAGCAGCTTGACAGGCTACAATGAGCAGTTCTTC.